Listed below are T cell receptor beta chains from one sample, sequenced in a study of shared clonotypes between healthy human individuals. The protocol was immunoSEQ multiplex PCR, while the TCRdb copy is restricted to in-frame clones and leaves out a portion. Among some 2.3 million clones listed, 85% to 95% were seen once. The sequenced sample was naive CD4+ T cells from PBMCs. Receptors were obtained from a man younger than 35 in good health. Some clones in this sample may be carry-over from other donors' samples. CDR3s include the opening cysteine and the closing phenylalanine or tryptophan. D genes are given only for firm matches. Rows give clone size only sometimes, using once, few, many, or a class for an expanded clone.

J: TRBJ2-1
V: TRBV5-1
D: -
size: -
CDR3: CASSSLPLGENEQFF
DNA: TGCGCCAGCAGCTCACTCCCGCTAGGGGAGAATGAGCAGTTCTTC

J: TRBJ2-1
V: TRBV28
D: -
size: -
CDR3: CASKFRDEQFF
DNA: TGTGCCAGCAAGTTTCGGGATGAGCAGTTCTTC

J: TRBJ1-1
V: TRBV18
D: TRBD1
size: -
CDR3: CASSPGQALTEAFF
DNA: TGTGCCAGCTCACCGGGACAGGCTCTCACTGAAGCTTTCTTT

J: TRBJ1-2
V: TRBV20-1
D: -
size: once
CDR3: CSAAWNYGYTF
DNA: TGCAGTGCTGCATGGAACTATGGCTACACCTTC

J: TRBJ2-3
V: TRBV5-1
D: TRBD2
size: -
CDR3: CASSLLAGASTDTQYF
DNA: TGCGCCAGCAGCTTGTTAGCGGGAGCTTCCACAGATACGCAGTATTTT

J: TRBJ2-7
V: TRBV7-2
D: -
size: -
CDR3: CASSLDSASYEQYF
DNA: TGTGCCAGCAGCTTAGATTCCGCGTCCTACGAGCAGTACTTC

J: TRBJ2-2
V: TRBV7-3
D: TRBD2
size: -
CDR3: CASSLFGRGLAGGRNTGELFF
DNA: TGTGCCAGCAGCTTATTTGGCAGGGGACTAGCGGGAGGTCGGAACACCGGGGAGCTGTTTTTT

J: TRBJ1-3
V: TRBV6-1
D: -
size: -
CDR3: CASRRDGNSGNTIYF
DNA: TGTGCCAGCAGGAGAGACGGTAACTCTGGAAACACCATATATTTT

J: TRBJ1-1
V: TRBV20-1
D: -
size: -
CDR3: CSALVNTEAFF
DNA: TGCAGTGCGTTGGTGAACACTGAAGCTTTCTTT

J: TRBJ1-5
V: TRBV9
D: -
size: -
CDR3: CASSGPDSDQPQHF
DNA: TGTGCCAGCAGCGGACCTGACAGCGATCAGCCCCAGCATTTT

J: TRBJ1-1
V: TRBV11-3
D: -
size: -
CDR3: CASSLNGVAAEAFF
DNA: TGTGCCAGCAGCTTAAACGGTGTGGCGGCTGAAGCTTTCTTT

J: TRBJ1-5
V: TRBV27
D: TRBD1
size: -
CDR3: CASSWDRGQPQHF
DNA: TGTGCCAGCAGTTGGGACAGGGGGCAGCCCCAGCATTTT

J: TRBJ2-1
V: TRBV6-1
D: -
size: once
CDR3: CASSEGRASSYNEQFF
DNA: TGTGCCAGCAGTGAGGGAAGGGCGAGCTCCTACAATGAGCAGTTCTTC

J: TRBJ2-1
V: TRBV5-1
D: TRBD2
size: -
CDR3: CASSGAGGLYIYNEQFF
DNA: TGCGCCAGCAGCGGAGCGGGAGGCCTTTATATTTACAATGAGCAGTTCTTC

J: TRBJ2-5
V: TRBV5-1
D: -
size: -
CDR3: CASSLAEAQETQYF
DNA: TGCGCCAGCAGCTTGGCCGAAGCACAAGAGACCCAGTACTTC

J: TRBJ1-2
V: TRBV5-1
D: TRBD1
size: -
CDR3: CASSTSGTGSYGYTF
DNA: TGCGCCAGCAGCACTTCCGGGACAGGGTCCTATGGCTACACCTTC

J: TRBJ2-3
V: TRBV5-4
D: -
size: -
CDR3: CASSPRAGLSTDTQYF
DNA: TGTGCCAGCAGCCCCCGGGCGGGGCTTAGCACAGATACGCAGTATTTT

J: TRBJ2-2
V: TRBV7-6
D: TRBD2
size: -
CDR3: CASSFGGGPSGELFF
DNA: TGTGCCAGCAGCTTTGGGGGAGGGCCATCCGGGGAGCTGTTTTTT

J: TRBJ2-4
V: TRBV5-1
D: -
size: -
CDR3: CASSFPLEAKNIQYF
DNA: TGCGCCAGCAGCTTTCCCTTGGAAGCCAAAAACATTCAGTACTTC

J: TRBJ1-6
V: TRBV7-9
D: -
size: -
CDR3: CASSATGTENSPLHF
DNA: TGTGCCAGCAGCGCAACCGGGACGGAGAATTCACCCCTCCACTTT

J: TRBJ2-5
V: TRBV7-3
D: TRBD2
size: -
CDR3: CASSLVPVAGGPPRYQETQYF
DNA: TGTGCCAGCAGCTTAGTGCCGGTCGCGGGAGGGCCCCCTCGGTACCAAGAGACTCAGTACTTC

J: TRBJ1-2
V: TRBV7-3
D: -
size: once
CDR3: CASSLINGADGYTF
DNA: TGTGCCAGCAGCTTAATTAATGGGGCCGATGGCTACACCTTC

J: TRBJ2-1
V: TRBV10-3
D: -
size: -
CDR3: CAISESGNEQFF
DNA: TGTGCCATCAGTGAGTCGGGTAATGAGCAGTTCTTC

J: TRBJ2-1
V: TRBV5-4
D: TRBD1
size: -
CDR3: CASSSTGEQFF
DNA: TGTGCCAGCAGCTCTACAGGGGAACAGTTCTTC

J: TRBJ2-7
V: TRBV11-2
D: -
size: -
CDR3: CASSLGGVGYEQYF
DNA: TGTGCCAGCAGCTTAGGAGGGGTAGGGTACGAGCAGTACTTC

J: TRBJ2-5
V: TRBV5-1
D: TRBD2
size: -
CDR3: CASSLGTSGSLETQYF
DNA: TGCGCCAGCAGCTTAGGCACTAGCGGGAGCTTGGAGACCCAGTACTTC

J: TRBJ1-1
V: TRBV29-1
D: TRBD1
size: -
CDR3: CSYQQGRTEAFF
DNA: TGCAGCTACCAACAGGGGAGGACTGAAGCTTTCTTT